The rows below give T cell receptor beta chains drawn from one sample of a study of T-cell memory formation after mild COVID-19. Via MiXCR, TCRdb re-called the 5' RACE reads, giving one row per CDR3 protein. There are more than 110,000 distinct CDR3 sequences in the sample; 25% occur only once, and approximately 24% lies in the top ten. Sequencing used PBMCs or a T cell subset sorted from them (not recorded which). Every receptor here comes from an adult woman who had mild COVID-19 (a few samples of this study predate the infection). Cell type and time point are not known. The CDR3 runs from the conserved cysteine through the conserved F or W. The D gene is left open where the match is weak. Only some rows state a clone size, as once, few, many or a class for expanded clones.

>NA|few|TRBJ2-1|TRBV6-2/TRBV6-3
CASTSGGNEQFF
TGTGCCAGCACGTCAGGGGGGAATGAGCAGTTCTTC
>TRBD1|NA|TRBJ2-3|TRBV7-9
CASSGQGLTDTQYF
TGTGCCAGCAGTGGACAGGGGCTGACAGATACGCAGTATTTT
>NA|NA|TRBJ1-1|TRBV4-1
CASSQDGDGGNTEAFF
TGCGCCAGCAGCCAAGATGGGGACGGTGGGAACACTGAAGCTTTCTTT
>NA|NA|TRBJ1-2|TRBV14
CASFETGSEYYGYTF
TGTGCCAGCTTCGAAACAGGGTCGGAGTACTATGGCTACACCTTC
>NA|NA|TRBJ2-1|TRBV5-5
CASSPPLAAKVNEQFF
TGTGCCAGCAGCCCCCCACTAGCCGCTAAGGTCAATGAGCAGTTCTTC
>NA|NA|TRBJ2-1|TRBV5-1
CASRKTDREQFF
TGCGCCAGCAGAAAGACCGACCGTGAGCAGTTCTTC
>NA|NA|TRBJ1-4|TRBV11-2
CASSPAGGEEKLFF
TGTGCCAGCAGCCCCGCGGGGGGGGAGGAAAAACTGTTTTTT
>NA|few|TRBJ1-1|TRBV19
CASSMWRDEAFF
TGTGCCAGTAGTATGTGGAGGGATGAAGCTTTCTTT
>TRBD1|few|TRBJ1-2|TRBV29-1
CSVEDGDRGNGYTF
TGCAGCGTTGAAGATGGGGACAGGGGTAATGGCTACACCTTC
>TRBD2|few|TRBJ2-7|TRBV27
CASSQRLAISYEQYF
TGTGCCAGCAGTCAAAGACTAGCGATTAGCTACGAGCAGTACTTC
>NA|NA|TRBJ2-1|TRBV29-1
CSVVGSGVHNEQFF
TGCAGCGTTGTTGGAAGTGGGGTTCACAATGAGCAGTTCTTC
>NA|few|TRBJ2-1|TRBV30
CAWSVEPHNEQFF
TGTGCCTGGAGTGTGGAGCCCCACAATGAGCAGTTCTTC
>NA|NA|TRBJ2-3|TRBV5-1
CASSLVGLTDTQYF
TGCGCCAGCAGCTTGGTGGGCCTCACAGATACGCAGTATTTT
>NA|few|TRBJ2-1|TRBV24-1
CATSDLSDSRFF
TGTGCCACCAGTGATTTATCGGACAGTCGGTTCTTC
>TRBD2|NA|TRBJ2-1|TRBV29-1
CSVRTGRDIYNEQFF
TGCAGCGTTAGGACCGGGAGGGATATTTACAATGAGCAGTTCTTC
>NA|few|TRBJ1-1|TRBV6-2/TRBV6-3
CASSYFAGTPTLNTEAFF
TGTGCCAGCAGTTACTTTGCGGGGACGCCTACTCTGAACACTGAAGCTTTCTTT
>NA|NA|TRBJ2-7|TRBV7-9
CASSLVTSRQDEQYF
TGTGCCAGCAGCTTAGTTACCTCCCGCCAAGACGAGCAGTACTTC
>NA|few|TRBJ2-3|TRBV7-8
CASSDHSTDTQYF
TGTGCCAGCAGCGACCATAGCACAGATACGCAGTATTTT
>TRBD1|NA|TRBJ2-7|TRBV7-2
CASSIGTGGMEQYF
TGTGCCAGCAGCATCGGGACAGGGGGTATGGAGCAGTACTTC
>NA|few|TRBJ2-1|TRBV24-1
CATSDLHLNEQFF
TGTGCCACCAGTGATTTGCATCTCAATGAGCAGTTCTTC
>TRBD1|few|TRBJ2-2|TRBV4-1
CASSQGGTVNTGELFF
TGCGCCAGCAGCCAAGGGGGGACAGTGAACACCGGGGAGCTGTTTTTT
>TRBD1|NA|TRBJ1-2|TRBV4-1
CASSQPGQVGYTF
TGCGCCAGCAGCCAACCGGGACAGGTTGGCTACACCTTC
>NA|NA|TRBJ2-3|TRBV4-3
CASSQDRLMTDTQYF
TGCGCCAGCAGCCAAGATAGGTTAATGACAGATACGCAGTATTTT
>NA|once|TRBJ2-1|TRBV7-2
CASSPSARNEQFF
TGTGCCAGCAGTCCCAGCGCGCGGAATGAGCAGTTCTTC
>NA|NA|TRBJ1-5|TRBV7-9
CASSLGDDQPQHF
TGTGCCAGCAGCTTAGGGGATGATCAGCCCCAGCATTTT
>NA|NA|TRBJ1-1|TRBV12-3/TRBV12-4
CASRKQGFDTEAFF
TGTGCCAGCAGGAAGCAGGGGTTTGACACTGAAGCTTTCTTT
>TRBD2|NA|TRBJ2-1|TRBV7-9
CASSPGTSGRISQFF
TGTGCCAGCAGCCCCGGGACTAGCGGGAGGATCAGCCAGTTCTTC
>NA|few|TRBJ2-5|TRBV29-1
CSVEESGQTQYF
TGCAGCGTTGAAGAAAGCGGACAGACCCAGTACTTC
>TRBD2|NA|TRBJ2-1|TRBV20-1
CSAQTSGSLWEQFF
TGCAGTGCTCAGACTAGCGGGAGTCTTTGGGAGCAGTTCTTC
>NA|few|TRBJ2-7|TRBV7-9
CASSLSPMGDEQYF
TGTGCCAGCAGCTTATCGCCCATGGGGGACGAGCAGTACTTC
>NA|NA|TRBJ1-1|TRBV12-3/TRBV12-4
CASCQEASNTEAFF
TGTGCCAGCTGCCAGGAGGCATCGAACACTGAAGCTTTCTTT
>NA|NA|TRBJ1-3|TRBV19
CASSSGLALSGNTIYF
TGTGCCAGTAGTTCCGGACTGGCCCTCTCTGGAAACACCATATATTTT
>NA|few|TRBJ2-7|TRBV27
CASSLGPRRYF
TGTGCCAGCAGTTTAGGGCCTCGTCGGTACTTC
>NA|few|TRBJ2-1|TRBV7-9
CASSLGGEEQFF
TGTGCCAGCAGCTTAGGTGGAGAGGAGCAGTTCTTC
>NA|NA|TRBJ1-1|TRBV5-1
CASSLQAKGGTEAFF
TGCGCCAGCAGCTTACAAGCTAAAGGGGGCACTGAAGCTTTCTTT
>TRBD2|few|TRBJ2-2|TRBV11-2
CASSSGLAGVTGELFF
TGTGCCAGCAGCTCCGGACTAGCGGGAGTCACCGGGGAGCTGTTTTTT
>TRBD2|NA|TRBJ2-7|TRBV7-9
CASSLARERTYEQYF
TGTGCCAGCAGCTTGGCGCGGGAGCGTACCTACGAGCAGTACTTC
>NA|NA|TRBJ2-1|TRBV20-1
CSARELGGVSSYNEQFF
TGCAGTGCTAGAGAATTAGGCGGGGTAAGCTCCTACAATGAGCAGTTCTTC
>NA|NA|TRBJ2-1|TRBV2
CASRASGVYNEQFF
TGTGCCAGCAGGGCCTCGGGCGTCTACAATGAGCAGTTCTTC
>TRBD2|few|TRBJ2-1|TRBV7-8
CASSSGLASHNEQFF
TGTGCCAGCAGCTCAGGACTAGCGTCCCACAATGAGCAGTTCTTC